A single sample is the source of the 20 T cell receptor beta chains below, sequenced in a study of blood T cell repertoires in COVID-19. Method: immunoSEQ multiplex PCR; TCRdb's copy keeps in-frame clones and lacks some. The table includes fewer than 400,000 clones, roughly 88% detected once. The sample comprised PBMCs or T cells enriched from blood (not recorded which). These TCRs come from a young man who had recovered from COVID-19.

V and J are TRBV5-1 and TRBJ2-3; D perhaps matches TRBD2 (6 bases). This CDR3 spans 15 amino acids. Between the trimmed V and J ends, which lost 3 bases and 1 base, there was a span of 12 bases. From germline, CDR1 is SGHRS and CDR2 YFSETQ. The CDR3 here is CASSSGGFGTDTQYF. DNA of the CDR3: TGCGCCAGCAGCTCCGGGGGTTTCGGCACAGATACGCAGTATTTT.

The chain links TRBV11-1 to TRBJ1-1; maybe TRBD1 (6 bases). Germline values: CDR1 SGHAT, CDR2 FQDESV (reference sequence). The V and J ends lost 5 bases and 1 base respectively, with 14 bases between them. The CDR3 length is 15 residues. The CDR3 reads CASSPDRPKNTEAFF. In DNA form, the CDR3 reads TGTGCCAGCAGCCCCGACAGGCCCAAGAACACTGAAGCTTTCTTT.

V gene TRBV12-3 or TRBV12-4 combines with J gene TRBJ1-2, with unresolved D. V dropped 6 bases and J dropped 5 bases, with 13 bases sitting between them. CDR3 length: 13 residues. Here the CDR3 DNA reads TGTGCCAGCAGAGTTAACAGATTATATGGCTACACCTTC. Amino acid sequence: CASRVNRLYGYTF.

The V call is TRBV7-8, the J call TRBJ1-6, with D maybe TRBD1 (6 bases). This CDR3 spans 17 amino acids. The germline V and J ends were trimmed by 1 base and 7 bases, with 17 bases remaining between them. The germline V gene has CDR1 SGHVS and CDR2 FQNEAQ. The CDR3 sequence: CASSLVQGDHGNSPLHF. The CDR3 nucleotides read TGTGCCAGCAGCTTAGTACAGGGAGACCACGGCAATTCACCCCTCCACTTT.

The V and J genes are TRBV7-9 and TRBJ2-5; TRBD2 might be the D (6 bases). The CDR3 extends over 12 amino acids. Germline V gives CDR1 SEHNR, CDR2 FQNEAQ (reference sequence). With 5 bases removed from V and 5 bases from J, the gap between germline ends came to 9 bases. CDR3 DNA sequence: TGTGCCAGCAGCCAGGCGGGGGAGACCCAGTACTTC. It yields the protein CASSQAGETQYF. The whole variable domain, remainder taken from reference TRBV7-9 and TRBJ2-5, is DTGVSQNPRHKITKRGQNVTFRCDPISEHNRLYWYRQTLGQGPEFLTYFQNEAQLEKSRLLSDRFSAERPKGSFSTLEIQRTEQGDSAMYLCASSQAGETQYFGPGTRLLVL.

This clone was counted a few times. The V gene is TRBV3-1 (or the pseudogene TRBV3-2), the J gene TRBJ2-1; no firm D call. V gave up 1 base and J gave up 3 bases, with 7 bases separating them. Germline lookup yields CDR1 LGHDT and CDR2 YNNKEL (reference sequence). CDR3 length: 14 amino acids. The CDR3 DNA is TGTGCCAGCAGCCAAGGGAGCAGCTACAATGAGCAGTTCTTC. It codes for CASSQGSSYNEQFF.

V is TRBV19 and J is TRBJ1-1; maybe TRBD1 (6 bases). Germline loops: CDR1 LNHDA, CDR2 SQIVND (reference sequence). This CDR3 comprises 14 residues. The V and J ends lost 3 bases and 0 bases respectively, with 8 bases between them. CDR3 sequence reads: CASSIGTLNTEAFF. The CDR3 DNA reads TGTGCCAGTAGTATTGGGACACTGAACACTGAAGCTTTCTTT.

J is TRBJ1-2 and V is TRBV2; D not resolved. Trimming shortened V by 6 bases and J by 6 bases, and 14 bases separated the two germline ends. The CDR3 spans 13 residues. Germline V gene lookup returns CDR1 SNHLY and CDR2 FYNNEI. CDR3 nucleotides: TGTGCCAGCAGCTCACAGCCTTTCGATGGCTACACCTTC. Translated, it gives CASSSQPFDGYTF.

The chain is built from TRBV4-2 and TRBJ2-7; perhaps TRBD1 as D (5 bases). Trimming removed 2 bases from V and 0 bases from J, with 8 bases in between. This CDR3 is built from 14 residues. Germline V CDR1 and CDR2: LGHNA, YNFKEQ. The CDR3 reads CASSQTGASYEQYF. The CDR3 nucleotides are TGTGCCAGCAGCCAAACAGGTGCCTCCTACGAGCAGTACTTC.

The J gene is TRBJ2-2, the V gene TRBV7-6; the match to TRBD2 covers 15 bases. After removal of 5 bases from V and 1 base from J, the junction contained 5 bases not matched to a gene. Germline V gene lookup returns CDR1 SGHVS and CDR2 FNYEAQ. The CDR3 length is 18 residues. The CDR3 DNA reads as TGTGCCAGCAGCCGAGGGACTAGCGGGGGGCTGAACACCGGGGAGCTGTTTTTT. Its translation is CASSRGTSGGLNTGELFF.

The chain carries TRBV7-3 and TRBJ1-2; TRBD1 aligns across 9 bases. There are 15 residues in the CDR3. CDR1 is SGHTA and CDR2 is FQGTGA in the germline V gene. J lost 4 bases, V lost 5 bases, and 8 bases had no gene match. Here the CDR3 reads CASSITGTGSYGYTF. The CDR3 DNA reads TGTGCCAGCAGCATTACCGGGACAGGGTCCTATGGCTACACCTTC.

This chain joins TRBV4-2 and TRBJ2-7; 8 bases fit TRBD2. Unmatched junction bases numbered 7, after V lost 1 base and J lost 2 bases. Per germline, CDR1 LGHNA and CDR2 YNFKEQ. CDR3 length: 16 residues. As DNA, the CDR3 is TGTGCCAGCAGCCAAGGCCGACTAGCGCCCACCTACGAGCAGTACTTC. Amino acids: CASSQGRLAPTYEQYF.

This clone was detected once. V is TRBV7-9 and J is TRBJ2-1; a possible D gene is TRBD2 (9 bases). Per germline, CDR1 SEHNR and CDR2 FQNEAQ (reference sequence). CDR3 length equals 16 residues. Trimming removed 5 bases from V and 7 bases from J, with 21 bases in between. The CDR3, as DNA: TGTGCCAGCAGCCCAGGGGGCGGGGGGGCTAGTAATGAGCAGTTCTTC. Its protein is CASSPGGGGASNEQFF.

This chain links TRBV11-3 with TRBJ2-3; 8 bases map to TRBD2. Germline values: CDR1 SGHNT, CDR2 YENEEA. This CDR3 has 16 amino acids. V shed 5 bases, J shed 4 bases, and the junction held 11 bases outside the gene matches. CDR3 coding DNA: TGTGCCAGCAGCCCATCCTGGGGCGGGGGGTCAGATACGCAGTATTTT. Translation gives CASSPSWGGGSDTQYF.

V and J are TRBV3-1 (or the pseudogene TRBV3-2) and TRBJ2-6, with D possibly TRBD2 on 6 matching bases. The CDR3 runs to 16 residues. Germline V lookup: CDR1 LGHDT, CDR2 YNNKEL (reference sequence). V was clipped by 3 bases and J by 0 bases, with 9 bases between them. The CDR3 protein is CASSQGLISGANVLTF. The CDR3 coding sequence is TGTGCCAGCAGCCAGGGACTGATCTCTGGGGCCAACGTCCTGACTTTC.

As DNA, the CDR3 is TGTGCCTGGGGGAACAGGGGCCCAAAGACCCAGTACTTC. As protein: CAWGNRGPKTQYF. V gene TRBV30 combines with J gene TRBJ2-5; 7 positions agree with TRBD1. The V gene end was trimmed by 5 bases and the J gene end by 6 bases; junction bases not matched to a gene: 9. The CDR3 loop spans 13 amino acids. Germline loops: CDR1 GTSNPN, CDR2 SVGIG (reference sequence).

The rearrangement uses TRBV9 and TRBJ1-5, with 9 bases matching TRBD1. Germline CDR1 and CDR2: SGDLS and YYNGEE. Trimming at V came to 1 base and at J to 0 bases, leaving 8 bases not matched to a gene. The CDR3 is 18 residues long. The chain's CDR3 is CASSVTDRGPYSNQPQHF. CDR3 coding DNA: TGTGCCAGCAGCGTAACGGACAGGGGTCCGTATAGCAATCAGCCCCAGCATTTT.

The chain is built from TRBV27 and TRBJ2-1; TRBD1 aligns across 8 bases. Per the germline V gene, CDR1 is MNHEY and CDR2 is SMNVEV (reference sequence). V was pared by 8 bases and J by 0 bases, with 18 bases of the junction left unmatched. This CDR3 spans 19 amino acids. CDR3 nucleotides: TGTGCCAGCTACATTTCCAACCCCCGACAGGGGAGCTCCTACAATGAGCAGTTCTTC. As protein: CASYISNPRQGSSYNEQFF.

This clone showed up just once. The J gene is TRBJ1-4, the V gene TRBV9; D perhaps matches TRBD1 (6 bases). The CDR3 extends over 13 amino acids. In germline, CDR1 is SGDLS, CDR2 YYNGEE. V lost 0 bases, J lost 15 bases, and 15 bases lay in between. The CDR3 protein is CASSVVSTGVMFF. CDR3 nucleotide sequence: TGTGCCAGCAGCGTAGTGTCGACAGGTGTGATGTTTTTT.

V is TRBV5-1 and J is TRBJ2-5; TRBD2 is a possible D gene (5 bases). The CDR3 runs to 18 residues. CDR1 and CDR2 (germline): SGHRS, YFSETQ. V was trimmed by 0 bases and J by 5 bases, leaving 23 bases between them. CDR3 nucleotide sequence: TGCGCCAGCAGCTTGGGTGGTACGGGCGGAGGTTCGGGTGAGACCCAGTACTTC. It is translated as CASSLGGTGGGSGETQYF.